This T cell receptor (beta chain) was profiled in a study of shared clonotypes between healthy human individuals. Study-level points and caveats: A small donor pool kept down the genetic and exposure-history diversity that was represented.

This clone was counted a single time. Its antigen is unidentified. Original processing methods: Junction-only immunoSEQ data arrived without quality scores, meaning filtering differed. The data were produced by immunoSEQ multiplex PCR, yet TCRdb's version contains in-frame clones alone and is incomplete. V and J calls and clone size are given by that table; D and trimming were obtained from the DNA. The top ten clones hold more than 0.1% of a sample with more than 2 million clones, about 95% of them seen once. Input material: naive CD4+ T cells sorted from blood. Subset here: CD45RA+ positively selected. This receptor was taken from a man younger than 35 in good health.

CDR3 in DNA: TGTGCCAGCAGCCAGGGACTAGCGGGAGCCTACGAGCAGTACTTC. Translating it yields CASSQGLAGAYEQYF. V usage is TRBV5-6 and J usage is TRBJ2-7, with 14 positions matching TRBD2. The CDR3 contains 15 residues. V lost 4 bases and J lost 2; bases outside the gene matches: 2. Germline assignment: CDR1 SGHDT and CDR2 YYEEEE. Supplemented by reference TRBV5-6 and TRBJ2-7, the full variable domain reads DAGVTQSPTHLIKTRGQQVTLRCSPKSGHDTVSWYQQALGQGPQFIFQYYEEEERQRGNFPDRFSGHQFPNYSSELNVNALLLGDSALYLCASSQGLAGAYEQYFGPGTRLTVT.